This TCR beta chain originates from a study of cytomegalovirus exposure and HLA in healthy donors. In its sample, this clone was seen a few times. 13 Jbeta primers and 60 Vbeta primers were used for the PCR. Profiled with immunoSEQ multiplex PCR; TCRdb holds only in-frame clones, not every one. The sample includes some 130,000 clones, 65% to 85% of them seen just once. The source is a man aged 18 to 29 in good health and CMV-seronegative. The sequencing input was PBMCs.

The CDR3 bases are TGTGCCAGCAGCTTAGCGGACAGGGTCTATGGCTACACCTTC. Translating it yields CASSLADRVYGYTF. This chain joins TRBV7-9 and TRBJ1-2; 8 nucleotides align to TRBD1. Germline V gives CDR1 SEHNR, CDR2 FQNEAQ (reference sequence). The CDR3 loop spans 14 amino acids. V shed 0 bases, J shed 4 bases, and the junction held 1 base outside the gene matches.